These T cell receptor beta chains were read from a single sample in a study of blood T cell repertoires in COVID-19. Using immunoSEQ multiplex PCR, the repertoire was profiled, and TCRdb retains in-frame clones only, with some absent. The sample gives about 190,000 clones, 70% to 90% of which show up once; roughly 6.2% is in the top ten. Input material: peripheral blood. The receptors here all came from a middle-aged woman who had recovered from COVID-19. Both conserved end residues are part of each CDR3. Size is stated for part of the rows, as once, few or many counts, or as a class when the clone is expanded.

V gene,clone size,CDR3 protein
TRBV19,-,CASSAHRGEDQPQHF
TRBV18,-,CASSPWSPGQMGEQYF
TRBV24-1,-,CATSARAREETQYF
TRBV7-7,-,CASSLGAGGSYNEQFF
TRBV7-9,-,CASSRQGLDYGYTF
TRBV6-1,-,CASSETSAATQYF
TRBV14,few,CASSSRSGGKTEAFF
TRBV27,-,CASGLNFLTVNLYEQYF
TRBV7-9,-,CASSFGFGGTLANYGYTF
TRBV7-9,-,CASSPALASYEQYF
TRBV5-6,-,CASSKDYEETQYF
TRBV6-5,-,CASSGDGRDQPQHF
TRBV5-1,-,CASSIRTGVDGYTF
TRBV2,-,CASRQDLGWGGNQPQHF
TRBV6-5,-,CASQDQEGDGYTF
TRBV3-1/TRBV3-2,-,CASSQYRANYNSPLHF
TRBV30,-,CAWSYTYGYTF
TRBV21-1,-,CASSKSPIRLLYEQYF
TRBV5-1,-,CASSLGFQGRVTEAFF
TRBV18,-,CASSPGTSGRTGELFF
TRBV19,-,CASSLSTYSNQPQHF
TRBV30,-,CAWNRDNTEAFF
TRBV24-1,-,CATSDPSKGGTDTQYF
TRBV28,-,CASSTVAFSYNEQFF
TRBV20-1,-,CSASTGDYNYGYTF
TRBV10-3,-,CAISESRTGAGYTF
TRBV20-1,-,CSASGGSVADNQPQHF
TRBV14,-,CASKTGFSTDTQYF
TRBV3-1/TRBV3-2,few,CASSYDRDSYNEQFF
TRBV7-8,-,CASSSRTVKTGELFF
TRBV7-2,-,CASRPEEGAVQPQHF
TRBV19,-,CASSTEGASGNTIYF
TRBV19,-,CATSGQMNYGYTF
TRBV27,-,CASSFEGAGGGYTF
TRBV4-2,-,CASSSDRDPYEQYF
TRBV13,-,CASSSSGLYNEQFF
TRBV2,-,CASKDREGSPLHF
TRBV6-4,-,CASSEVHIAGLGTPGYTF
TRBV10-3,-,CAISESRSGFYNEQFF
TRBV4-2,few,CASSLGTSGSNTGELFF
TRBV7-7,-,CASSLTAGGPAETQYF
TRBV6-1,-,CASSEAGRGDEQYF
TRBV6-5,-,CASSYSTASAEKLFF
TRBV7-3,-,CASSSIGLAGGNEQFF
TRBV5-1,-,CASSFGTGGINEQYF
TRBV12-3/TRBV12-4,-,CASGGAGGNEQFF
TRBV19,-,CASSNRAGELFF